This T cell receptor beta chain was recovered during a study of blood T cell repertoires in COVID-19. Study as a whole: From the United States, Italy and Spain came samples of acute and convalescent COVID-19. T cells, B-cell-depleted T cells, or PBMCs supplied cDNA or gDNA.

Across over 20 US areas, participants ranged in age from roughly 18 to 95 years. Assay: immunoSEQ multiplex PCR; the TCRdb copy retains only in-frame clones and omits some. Of about 150,000 clones listed, approximately 88% are singletons. CDR3 length equals 14 residues. CDR1 is MDHEN and CDR2 is SYDVKM in the germline V gene. V dropped 1 base and J dropped 2; count of bases not matched to a gene: 2. The V gene is TRBV28, the J gene TRBJ2-7, with TRBD1 identical over 7 bases. This clonotype was sampled from a woman in her 30s with acute COVID-19. The specimen sequenced was PBMCs or T cells enriched from blood (not recorded which). CDR3 DNA sequence: TGTGCCAGCAGTTTATCAGGGGGAACCTACGAGCAGTACTTC. Translation gives CASSLSGGTYEQYF.